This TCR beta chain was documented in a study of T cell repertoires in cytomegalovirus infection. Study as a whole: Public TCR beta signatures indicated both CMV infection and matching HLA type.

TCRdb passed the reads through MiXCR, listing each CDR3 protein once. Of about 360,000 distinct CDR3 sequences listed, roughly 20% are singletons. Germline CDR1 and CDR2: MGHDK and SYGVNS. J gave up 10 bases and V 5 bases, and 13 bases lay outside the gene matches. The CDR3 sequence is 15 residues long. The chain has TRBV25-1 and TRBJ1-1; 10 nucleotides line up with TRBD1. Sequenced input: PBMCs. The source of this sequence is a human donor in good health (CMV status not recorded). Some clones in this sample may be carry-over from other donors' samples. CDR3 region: CASSPASGTGVGAFF. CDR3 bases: TGTGCCAGCAGTCCCGCGTCGGGGACAGGGGTTGGAGCTTTCTTT.